This record concerns one T cell receptor (beta chain) sequence. Its antigen is unidentified. The data derive from a study of T cell repertoires in cytomegalovirus infection. In the study overall: Recently identified HLA-C-restricted CMV epitopes and well-studied HLA-B-restricted CMV epitopes were used by the study.

TCRdb re-derived calls from the reads in MiXCR, one entry per CDR3 protein. The table includes 300,000 or so distinct CDR3 sequences, roughly 25% detected once. The germline V gene has CDR1 KGHDR and CDR2 SFDVKD. This CDR3 has 15 amino acids. V was clipped by 0 bases and J by 2 bases; unmatched bases: 2. The study's findings and limits: HLA-C-restricted, CMV-specific TCR beta clonotypes were dominant ex vivo.

The input for sequencing was cultured PBMCs, taken from culture after CMV antigen stimulation. The chain combines TRBV24-1 with TRBJ2-5, with TRBD2 identical over 7 bases. This TCR derives from a human donor in good health (CMV status not recorded). Some clones in this sample may be carry-over from other donors' samples. CDR3 sequence: CATSDLGRGQETQYF. The CDR3 bases are TGTGCCACCAGTGATTTGGGGCGGGGGCAAGAGACCCAGTACTTC.